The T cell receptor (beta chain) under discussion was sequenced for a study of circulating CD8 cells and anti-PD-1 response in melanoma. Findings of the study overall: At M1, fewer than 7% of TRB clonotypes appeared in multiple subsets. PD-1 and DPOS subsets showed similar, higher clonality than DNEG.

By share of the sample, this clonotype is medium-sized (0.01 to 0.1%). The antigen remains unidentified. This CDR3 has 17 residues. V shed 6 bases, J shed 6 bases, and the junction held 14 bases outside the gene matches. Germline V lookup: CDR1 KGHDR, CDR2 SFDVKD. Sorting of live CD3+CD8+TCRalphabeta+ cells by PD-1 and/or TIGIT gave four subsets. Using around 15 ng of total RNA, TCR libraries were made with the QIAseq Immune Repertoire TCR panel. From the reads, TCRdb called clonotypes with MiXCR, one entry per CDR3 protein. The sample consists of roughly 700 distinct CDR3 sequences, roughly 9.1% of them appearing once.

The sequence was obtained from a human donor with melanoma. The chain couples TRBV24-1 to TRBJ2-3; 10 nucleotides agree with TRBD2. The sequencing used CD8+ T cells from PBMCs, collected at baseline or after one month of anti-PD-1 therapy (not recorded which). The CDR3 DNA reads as TGTGCCACCAGTACGACGGGGCTAGCGGGGGACCGCGATACGCAGTATTTT. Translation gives CATSTTGLAGDRDTQYF.